The 17 T cell receptor beta chains presented below share a single source sample, sequenced in a study of shared clonotypes between healthy human individuals. Here immunoSEQ multiplex PCR was the method, and the copy in TCRdb shows in-frame clones only, minus some. The table has around 2.1 million clones, about 93% seen once. CD45RO negativity and positive selection for CCR7 defined naive CD8 cells, a population that excluded terminally differentiated effector memory CD45RA+ cells. The sequenced sample consisted of naive CD8+ T cells from PBMCs. All receptors derive from a man between 18 and 35 years old in good health. Some clones in this sample may be carry-over from other donors' samples.

The chain combines TRBV19 with TRBJ2-5, with D perhaps assigned TRBD1 or TRBD2 (5 bases each). Trimming left V 8 bases short and J 5 bases short, with 18 bases between. CDR3 length: 14 amino acids. Germline V gene lookup returns CDR1 LNHDA and CDR2 SQIVND (reference sequence). The chain's CDR3 is CASGPDGGFETQYF. The CDR3, as DNA: TGTGCCAGTGGCCCTGATGGGGGTTTTGAGACCCAGTACTTC.

The chain combines TRBV7-9 with TRBJ2-1; 11 bases match TRBD2. Germline CDR1 and CDR2: SEHNR and FQNEAQ (reference sequence). Losses at the gene ends were 3 bases for V and 5 bases for J; bases not matched to a gene: 3. This CDR3 spans 15 amino acids. This CDR3 is CASSFILAGDNEQFF. CDR3 nucleotides: TGTGCCAGCAGCTTTATACTAGCGGGAGACAATGAGCAGTTCTTC.

For this clone: Other nucleotide sequences in the sample specify the same CDR3. V is TRBV27 and J is TRBJ2-2; no clear D gene. Trimming pared 8 bases from V and 0 bases from J, leaving 4 bases between. Germline V gene data show CDR1 as MNHEY and CDR2 as SMNVEV (reference sequence). The CDR3 length is 12 residues. CDR3 coding DNA: TGTGCCAGCTCCACGAACACCGGGGAGCTGTTTTTT. Its protein is CASSTNTGELFF.

The chain employs TRBV4-1 and TRBJ2-1, with TRBD2 matching over 13 bases. CDR1 MGHRA and CDR2 YSYEKL come from the germline V gene. The trim removed 1 base at V and 4 bases at J, leaving 7 bases unmatched. The CDR3 loop spans 18 amino acids. The CDR3 is CASSQALAGGYGYNEQFF. CDR3 DNA sequence: TGCGCCAGCAGCCAAGCACTAGCGGGAGGGTATGGGTACAATGAGCAGTTCTTC.

The V and J genes are TRBV29-1 and TRBJ2-1, with D possibly being TRBD2 (6 bases). The V gene's germline CDR1 is SQVTM and CDR2 ANQGSEA. The CDR3 runs 21 residues. Trimming removed 1 base at V and 3 bases at J, with 31 bases between. DNA of the CDR3: TGCAGCGTTGAAGCCCAACCTACTAGCCGGATAACAACCAGGCTCTACAATGAGCAGTTCTTC. This encodes CSVEAQPTSRITTRLYNEQFF.

The V and J genes are TRBV29-1 and TRBJ1-2, with 7 bases matching TRBD1. Unmatched junction bases numbered 7, after V lost 4 bases and J lost 8 bases. Germline loops: CDR1 SQVTM, CDR2 ANQGSEA. The CDR3 has 12 amino acids. In DNA form, the CDR3 reads TGCAGCGTTGTCGGAGGGGGCTCGGGCTACACCTTC. Translating it yields CSVVGGGSGYTF.

V is TRBV5-4 and J is TRBJ1-5; tentative D call: TRBD1 (5 bases). V was cut by 1 base and J by 4 bases, with 9 bases left in between. CDR3 length equals 14 residues. Germline V gives CDR1 SGHNT, CDR2 YYREEE (reference sequence). The CDR3 spells CASSLYGANQPQHF. The CDR3 nucleotides are TGTGCCAGCAGCTTGTATGGGGCAAATCAGCCCCAGCATTTT.

The chain has TRBV27 and TRBJ2-2; 7 bases line up with TRBD2. The V gene's germline CDR1 is MNHEY and CDR2 SMNVEV (reference sequence). V lost 2 bases to trimming and J lost 0 bases; unmatched junction nucleotides: 6. This CDR3 spans 17 amino acids. In nucleotides, the CDR3 is TGTGCCAGCAGTTTACTTCCTCGGGGGGCGAACACCGGGGAGCTGTTTTTT. This sequence encodes CASSLLPRGANTGELFF.

The CDR3 protein is CASSFAGYGETQYF. The CDR3, as DNA: TGTGCCAGCAGCTTTGCAGGGTATGGAGAGACCCAGTACTTC. This chain uses TRBV7-2 with TRBJ2-5; D possibly corresponds to TRBD1 (5 bases). This CDR3 has 14 amino acids. V was shortened by 3 bases and J by 4 bases, with 12 bases between the two germline ends. Germline V lookup: CDR1 SGHTA, CDR2 FQGNSA.

The chain carries TRBV16 and TRBJ2-1; tentatively, D is TRBD1 or TRBD2 (5 bases each). CDR1 and CDR2 from the germline V gene are KGHSY and FQNENV. The length of the CDR3 is 16 residues. The V end was cut by 2 bases, the J end by 3 bases, with 14 bases between. CDR3 DNA sequence: TGTGCCAGCAGCCAAAGGCCCGGGACCGACTACAATGAGCAGTTCTTC. Its translation: CASSQRPGTDYNEQFF. Supplemented by reference TRBV16 and TRBJ2-1, the full variable domain reads GEEVAQTPKHLVRGEGQKAKLYCAPIKGHSYVFWYQQVLKNEFKFLISFQNENVFDETGMPKERFSAKCLPNSPCSLEIQATKLEDSAVYFCASSQRPGTDYNEQFFGPGTRLTVL.

The chain couples TRBV27 to TRBJ2-7, with TRBD1 matching 9 bases. CDR1 and CDR2 (germline): MNHEY, SMNVEV (reference sequence). The CDR3 runs 15 residues. Trimming took 7 bases from V and 4 from J; bases not matched to a gene: 11. CDR3 in amino acids: CASTPAGTGIYEQYF. The DNA for the CDR3 is TGTGCCAGCACACCTGCCGGGACAGGGATTTACGAGCAGTACTTC.

This clone appeared once. The chain carries TRBV2 and TRBJ2-5, with 14 bases fitting TRBD2. The CDR3 is made up of 16 amino acids. The germline gives CDR1 SNHLY, CDR2 FYNNEI. J lost 3 bases, V lost 3 bases, and 3 bases had no gene match. The DNA for the CDR3 is TGTGCCAGCAGTGACAGACTAGCGGGAGGGAAAGAGACCCAGTACTTC. Amino acids: CASSDRLAGGKETQYF.

The rearrangement joins TRBV9 to TRBJ2-3; D not resolved. Germline CDR1 reads SGDLS; CDR2 reads YYNGEE. The CDR3 extends over 16 amino acids. V was trimmed by 0 bases and J by 1 base, leaving 12 bases between them. CDR3 nucleotide sequence: TGTGCCAGCAGCGTAGTCGGTCCTGGCGGCACAGATACGCAGTATTTT. Translating gives CASSVVGPGGTDTQYF.

V gene TRBV9 combines with J gene TRBJ2-7, with 7 positions matching TRBD1. V was clipped by 4 bases and J by 5 bases; unmatched bases: 6. The germline V gene encodes CDR1 SGDLS and CDR2 YYNGEE. The CDR3 runs to 13 residues. The CDR3 DNA sequence: TGTGCCAGCAGCCCCGACAGGGCCCACGAGCAGTACTTC. This encodes CASSPDRAHEQYF.

V is TRBV13 and J is TRBJ2-5; TRBD1 matches at 7 bases. The CDR3 covers 13 residues. The germline V gene encodes CDR1 PRHDT and CDR2 FYEKMQ (reference sequence). V shed 4 bases and J 5 bases; nucleotides not matched to a gene: 4. This chain's CDR3 is CASSYRGGETQYF. CDR3 DNA sequence: TGTGCCAGCAGCTACAGGGGTGGGGAGACCCAGTACTTC. Full variable domain (remainder filled in from reference TRBV13 and TRBJ2-5): AAGVIQSPRHLIKEKRETATLKCYPIPRHDTVYWYQQGPGQDPQFLISFYEKMQSDKGSIPDRFSAQQFSDYHSELNMSSLELGDSALYFCASSYRGGETQYFGPGTRLLVL.

V and J are TRBV25-1 and TRBJ2-5; a weak D match, TRBD2 (6 bases). V was cut by 3 bases and J by 5 bases, with 13 bases left in between. The CDR3 is made up of 14 amino acids. Germline values: CDR1 MGHDK, CDR2 SYGVNS. The DNA of the CDR3 is TGTGCCAGCAGTGAGGGCGGGGCCGCGGAGACCCAGTACTTC. Protein sequence: CASSEGGAAETQYF.

CDR3 sequence reads: CASSPRGVPTLIAKNIQYF. CDR3 DNA sequence: TGTGCCAGCTCACCACGAGGGGTCCCCACACTTATAGCCAAAAACATTCAGTACTTC. The chain recombines TRBV18 with TRBJ2-4, with D tentatively TRBD1 or TRBD2 (5 bases each). Germline V lookup: CDR1 KGHSH, CDR2 LQKENI. V gave up 1 base and J gave up 0 bases, with 19 bases separating them. This CDR3 contains 19 residues.